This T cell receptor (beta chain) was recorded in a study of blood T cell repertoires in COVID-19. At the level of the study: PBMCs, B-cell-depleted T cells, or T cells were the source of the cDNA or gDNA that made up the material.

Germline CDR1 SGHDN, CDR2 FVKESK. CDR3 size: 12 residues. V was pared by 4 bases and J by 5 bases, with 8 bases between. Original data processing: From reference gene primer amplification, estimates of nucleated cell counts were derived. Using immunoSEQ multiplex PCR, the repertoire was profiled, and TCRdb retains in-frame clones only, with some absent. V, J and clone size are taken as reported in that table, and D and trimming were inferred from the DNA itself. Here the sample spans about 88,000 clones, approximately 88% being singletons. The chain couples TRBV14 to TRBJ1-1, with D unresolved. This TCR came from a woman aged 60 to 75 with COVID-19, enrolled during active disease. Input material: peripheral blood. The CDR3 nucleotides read TGTGCCAGCAGCCTAACGAGGACTGAAGCTTTCTTT. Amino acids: CASSLTRTEAFF. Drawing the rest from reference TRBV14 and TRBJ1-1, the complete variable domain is EAGVTQFPSHSVIEKGQTVTLRCDPISGHDNLYWYRRVMGKEIKFLLHFVKESKQDESGMPNNRFLAERTGGTYSTLKVQPAELEDSGVYFCASSLTRTEAFFGQGTRLTVV.